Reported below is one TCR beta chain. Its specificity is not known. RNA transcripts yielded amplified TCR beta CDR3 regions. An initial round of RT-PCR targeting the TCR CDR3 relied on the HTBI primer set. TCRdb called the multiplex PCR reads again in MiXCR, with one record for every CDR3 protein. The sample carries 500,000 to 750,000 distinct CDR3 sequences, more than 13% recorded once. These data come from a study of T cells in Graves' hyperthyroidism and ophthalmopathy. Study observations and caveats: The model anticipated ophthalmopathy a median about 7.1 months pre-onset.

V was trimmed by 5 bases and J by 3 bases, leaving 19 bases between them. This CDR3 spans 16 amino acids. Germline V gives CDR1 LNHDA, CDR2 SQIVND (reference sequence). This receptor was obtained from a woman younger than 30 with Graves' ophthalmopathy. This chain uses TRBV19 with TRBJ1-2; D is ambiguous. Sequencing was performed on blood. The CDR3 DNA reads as TGTGCCAGTAGTCCAACCTCCCCGGCCTGGGACTATGGCTACACCTTC. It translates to CASSPTSPAWDYGYTF.